This TCR beta chain was captured by sequencing in a study of OX40 agonist ivuxolimab in advanced cancers. CDR1 and CDR2 from the germline V gene are MNHEY and SMNVEV (reference sequence). The CDR3 has 15 amino acids. Profiling relied on immunoSEQ multiplex PCR, and the TCRdb table lists in-frame clones only, not all of them. The sample holds tens of thousands of clones; about 90% are singletons and the top ten take roughly a third. This clone occurred once. Its specificity is not known. Mismatch with germline at one junction end may stem from a read error. Other DNA sequences from this sample encode an identical CDR3 as well. Study-wide points: The study found among the lowest clonal expansion in partial responders at 0.1-3.0 mg/kg. With doses of 0.1 to 3.0 mg/kg, CD4+ and CD8+ blood T cells had undergone clonal expansion by week 6.

Autoimmune disease history or systemic immunosuppression led to patients being barred. The timepoints at which blood was sampled were baseline, cycle 4 day 1, and cycle 7 day 1. The sequencing used CD4+ or CD8+ T cells sorted from blood, collected in a trial of the OX40 agonist ivuxolimab. This TCR was recovered from an adult with an advanced solid tumor such as melanoma, head and neck, liver or kidney cancer. The chain links TRBV27 to TRBJ2-1; D unclear. This CDR3 reads CASSFILTSNNEQFF. DNA of the CDR3: TGTGCCAGCAGTTTTATTCTTACCTCTAACAACGAGCAGTTCTTC.